The 26 T cell receptor beta chains in this list originate from one sample, sequenced in a study of cytomegalovirus exposure and HLA in healthy donors. Some clones are missing from TCRdb's copy, which holds only in-frame ones; the method was immunoSEQ multiplex PCR. Here the sample spans some 240,000 clones, approximately 87% being singletons. The sample consisted of PBMCs. The origin of the receptors is a woman younger than 30 in good health and CMV-seronegative.

The chain is built from TRBV7-2 and TRBJ2-1, with 7 bases aligning to TRBD1. V lost 1 base to trimming and J lost 3 bases; unmatched junction nucleotides: 6. The V gene's germline CDR1 is SGHTA and CDR2 FQGNSA. The CDR3 extends over 16 amino acids. This chain's CDR3 is CASSLVRGPFYNEQFF. CDR3 nucleotide sequence: TGTGCCAGCAGCTTAGTTAGGGGGCCCTTCTACAATGAGCAGTTCTTC.

V is TRBV28 and J is TRBJ1-2; TRBD1 might be the D (5 bases). The CDR3 runs to 14 residues. The germline CDR1 and CDR2 sequences are MDHEN and SYDVKM. Between the trimmed V and J ends, which lost 2 bases and 7 bases, there was a span of 14 bases. The CDR3: CASSLVEQGGGYTF. The CDR3 nucleotides read TGTGCCAGCAGTTTAGTAGAGCAGGGTGGTGGCTACACCTTC.

V usage is TRBV7-2 and J usage is TRBJ2-1; tentative D call: TRBD1 (5 bases). The CDR3 covers 16 residues. Germline CDR1 SGHTA, CDR2 FQGNSA. V was shortened by 5 bases and J by 6 bases, with 20 bases between the two germline ends. The CDR3 DNA follows: TGTGCCAGCAGCCCCCGTGGGGCTGGGCCACGCAATGAGCAGTTCTTC. Its translation: CASSPRGAGPRNEQFF.

This sequence joins TRBV2 and TRBJ1-5; D is uncertain. Germline CDR1 SNHLY, CDR2 FYNNEI. V lost 3 bases, J lost 2 bases, and 2 bases lay in between. The length of the CDR3 is 12 residues. This chain's CDR3 is CASSEGNQPQHF. CDR3 coding DNA: TGTGCCAGCAGTGAGGGCAATCAGCCCCAGCATTTT.

This CDR3 is CASSFRGSANEKLFF. The CDR3 nucleotides read TGCGCCAGCAGCTTCAGGGGGTCGGCTAATGAAAAACTGTTTTTT. This sequence joins TRBV5-1 and TRBJ1-4, with 7 nucleotides matching TRBD1. The V gene's germline CDR1 is SGHRS and CDR2 YFSETQ. The length of the CDR3 is 15 residues. The V gene end was trimmed by 2 bases and the J gene end by 3 bases; junction bases not matched to a gene: 4.

This clone is a singleton in its sample. The V gene is TRBV2, the J gene TRBJ1-5; 9 nucleotides align to TRBD1. Trimming cost V 1 base and J 10 bases; bases outside gene matches: 2. This CDR3 spans 13 amino acids. The germline V gene encodes CDR1 SNHLY and CDR2 FYNNEI. The DNA for the CDR3 is TGTGCCAGCAGTGAAGGACAGGGGGGCCCCCAGCATTTT. Its protein is CASSEGQGGPQHF. The variable domain in full, with the rest retrieved from reference TRBV2 and TRBJ1-5, is EPEVTQTPSHQVTQMGQEVILRCVPISNHLYFYWYRQILGQKVEFLVSFYNNEISEKSEIFDDQFSVERPDGSNFTLKIRSTKLEDSAMYFCASSEGQGGPQHFGDGTRLSIL.

Note on this clone: This CDR3 is also generated by other DNA sequences in the sample. This rearrangement joins TRBV5-1 to TRBJ1-3; 8 bases fit TRBD1. V lost 3 bases and J lost 4; bases outside the gene matches: 3. The germline CDR1 and CDR2 sequences are SGHRS and YFSETQ. This CDR3 is 14 amino acids long. CDR3 loop: CASSSTGAGNTIYF. CDR3 nucleotides: TGCGCCAGCAGCTCGACAGGGGCCGGAAACACCATATATTTT.

This clone was seen a single time. The CDR3: CASSEGRRGNEQFF. In DNA form, the CDR3 reads TGTGCCAGCAGTGAAGGTCGCAGGGGCAATGAGCAGTTCTTC. The chain joins TRBV2 to TRBJ2-1; D perhaps matches TRBD1 (6 bases). This CDR3 has 14 amino acids. Germline V gene lookup returns CDR1 SNHLY and CDR2 FYNNEI. V was pared by 1 base and J by 6 bases, with 10 bases between.

V is TRBV19 and J is TRBJ1-2, with 8 bases that match TRBD1. V was clipped by 5 bases and J by 4 bases; unmatched bases: 6. CDR1 and CDR2 (germline): LNHDA, SQIVND (reference sequence). The CDR3 extends over 14 amino acids. The CDR3 region has the DNA TGTGCCAGTAGTGCCGGACAGGGCTCCTATGGCTACACCTTC. Translated, it gives CASSAGQGSYGYTF. Variable domain in full (rest from reference TRBV19 and TRBJ1-2): DGGITQSPKYLFRKEGQNVTLSCEQNLNHDAMYWYRQDPGQGLRLIYYSQIVNDFQKGDIAEGYSVSREKKESFPLTVTSAQKNPTAFYLCASSAGQGSYGYTFGSGTRLTVV.

CDR3 DNA: TGCGCCAGCGGGTATGGGAGGGACTACAATGAGCAGTTCTTC. Translation: CASGYGRDYNEQFF. The chain employs TRBV5-1 and TRBJ2-1, with 7 bases fitting TRBD2. After removal of 7 bases from V and 3 bases from J, the junction contained 7 bases not matched to a gene. The germline CDR1 and CDR2 sequences are SGHRS and YFSETQ. The CDR3 has 14 residues. The whole variable domain, remainder taken from reference TRBV5-1 and TRBJ2-1, is KAGVTQTPRYLIKTRGQQVTLSCSPISGHRSVSWYQQTPGQGLQFLFEYFSETQRNKGNFPGRFSGRQFSNSRSEMNVSTLELGDSALYLCASGYGRDYNEQFFGPGTRLTVL.

The chain combines TRBV6-5 with TRBJ2-5; the D gene is possibly TRBD1 (6 bases). CDR1 is MNHEY and CDR2 is SVGAGI in the germline V gene. V was clipped by 2 bases and J by 2 bases, with 6 bases between them. The CDR3 totals 13 residues. CDR3 bases: TGTGCCAGCAGTTACAGGGGGCAAGAGACCCAGTACTTC. Translation: CASSYRGQETQYF.

This chain connects TRBV29-1 to TRBJ2-3, with TRBD2 matching 9 bases. Germline CDR1 and CDR2: SQVTM and ANQGSEA. Trimming at V came to 4 bases and at J to 3 bases, leaving 8 bases not matched to a gene. CDR3 length equals 15 residues. In DNA form, the CDR3 reads TGCAGCGTTGGGCCGGGGAGCGGGGGGACAGATACGCAGTATTTT. Translated: CSVGPGSGGTDTQYF.

The J gene is TRBJ2-7, the V gene TRBV18; a possible D gene is TRBD1 (5 bases). The germline V gene encodes CDR1 KGHSH and CDR2 LQKENI. This CDR3 has 12 residues. The V end lost 2 bases, the J end lost 4 bases, and 6 bases lay between the germline ends. The CDR3 sequence: CASSPNRYEQYF. CDR3 nucleotides: TGTGCCAGCTCACCAAACAGGTACGAGCAGTACTTC.

This chain connects TRBV9 to TRBJ2-2, with TRBD1 as a possible D gene (6 bases). The V end lost 6 bases, the J end lost 5 bases, and 14 bases lay between the germline ends. The CDR3 length is 14 residues. Germline CDR1 is SGDLS and CDR2 is YYNGEE. CDR3 DNA sequence: TGTGCCAGCAAACCCGACAGGATAACCGGGGAGCTGTTTTTT. Translating gives CASKPDRITGELFF.

This chain's CDR3 is CASSQGKGLSYEQYF. The CDR3 nucleotides read TGCGCCAGCAGCCAAGGAAAGGGGTTGTCCTACGAGCAGTACTTC. This chain uses TRBV4-1 with TRBJ2-7, with a weak D call TRBD1 (5 bases). V shed 1 base and J shed 1 base, with 11 bases lying between them. Germline-derived CDR1 and CDR2 are MGHRA and YSYEKL. This CDR3 is 15 amino acids long.

The rearrangement joins TRBV29-1 to TRBJ1-5; D unresolved. Trimming removed 4 bases from V and 3 bases from J, with 10 bases in between. The CDR3 has 13 amino acids. The V gene's germline CDR1 is SQVTM and CDR2 ANQGSEA. The CDR3 protein is CSVAESINQPQHF. CDR3 DNA sequence: TGCAGCGTTGCTGAGTCTATCAATCAGCCCCAGCATTTT.

The CDR3 nucleotides are TGTGCCAGCAGCGTGGTCCCCGGGACTAGCAGTTCCTACGAGCAGTACTTC. Its translation is CASSVVPGTSSSYEQYF. The genes are TRBV7-6 and TRBJ2-7; 9 bases fit TRBD2. There are 17 residues in the CDR3. Trimming took 5 bases from V and 1 from J; bases not matched to a gene: 12. Germline CDR1 and CDR2: SGHVS and FNYEAQ.

The V call is TRBV30, the J call TRBJ1-1; no reliable D call. With 5 bases removed from V and 3 bases from J, the gap between germline ends came to 7 bases. Germline-derived CDR1 and CDR2 are GTSNPN and SVGIG (reference sequence). The CDR3 runs to 11 residues. The CDR3 region is CAWAQDTEAFF. CDR3 DNA sequence: TGTGCCTGGGCCCAAGACACTGAAGCTTTCTTT.

This clone was observed once. The rearrangement links TRBV6-4 to TRBJ2-3, with D perhaps assigned TRBD1 or TRBD2 (5 bases each). Germline V gene lookup returns CDR1 MRHNA and CDR2 SNTAGT. The V and J ends lost 6 bases and 4 bases respectively, with 14 bases between them. CDR3 length: 14 residues. In DNA, the CDR3 is TGTGCCAGCAGCCCAGAGGGGCGAGCAGATACGCAGTATTTT. It yields the protein CASSPEGRADTQYF.

This sequence joins TRBV5-1 and TRBJ2-3, with TRBD1 matching over 8 bases. CDR1 is SGHRS and CDR2 is YFSETQ in the germline V gene. The CDR3 contains 14 residues. Unmatched junction bases numbered 2, after V lost 3 bases and J lost 2 bases. The CDR3 loop reads CASSWDRLTDTQYF. Written as DNA, the CDR3 is TGCGCCAGCAGCTGGGACAGGCTCACAGATACGCAGTATTTT.

This clone turned up a few times. V usage is TRBV29-1 and J usage is TRBJ1-2; D possibly corresponds to TRBD1 (5 bases). This CDR3 has 10 residues. V was pared by 4 bases and J by 7 bases, with 7 bases between. The germline V gene encodes CDR1 SQVTM and CDR2 ANQGSEA. The CDR3: CSVGGGGYTF. The CDR3 nucleotides read TGCAGCGTTGGGGGGGGTGGCTACACCTTC. Full variable domain (rest looked up from reference TRBV29-1 and TRBJ1-2): SAVISQKPSRDICQRGTSLTIQCQVDSQVTMMFWYRQQPGQSLTLIATANQGSEATYESGFVIDKFPISRPNLTFSTLTVSNMSPEDSSIYLCSVGGGGYTFGSGTRLTVV.

This rearrangement joins TRBV27 to TRBJ1-4; D perhaps matches TRBD1 (5 bases). From germline, CDR1 is MNHEY and CDR2 SMNVEV (reference sequence). The CDR3 loop spans 14 amino acids. Trimming removed 6 bases at V and 0 bases at J, with 8 bases between. In DNA form, the CDR3 reads TGTGCCAGCAGAGACAGTGCAACTAATGAAAAACTGTTTTTT. Translated, it gives CASRDSATNEKLFF.

This clone was detected once. The J gene is TRBJ1-2, the V gene TRBV4-1; 7 bases match TRBD1. Germline CDR1 MGHRA, CDR2 YSYEKL. V was clipped by 2 bases and J by 7 bases; unmatched bases: 7. This CDR3 region has 14 residues. The CDR3 protein is CASSQYPGGAGYTF. CDR3 nucleotides: TGCGCCAGCAGCCAATACCCAGGGGGGGCTGGCTACACCTTC.

The rearrangement joins TRBV5-1 to TRBJ1-3, with TRBD1 matching 9 bases. The germline CDR1 and CDR2 sequences are SGHRS and YFSETQ. This CDR3 has 16 amino acids. With 1 base clipped from V and 3 bases from J, the junction kept 5 bases outside the gene matches. The CDR3 coding sequence is TGCGCCAGCAGCTTGAAACAGGGGGCAATTGGAAACACCATATATTTT. It encodes CASSLKQGAIGNTIYF.

The table lists this clone with a few counts. This chain links TRBV19 with TRBJ2-6; D ambiguous. The CDR3 contains 10 residues. Per the germline V gene, CDR1 is LNHDA and CDR2 is SQIVND (reference sequence). Trimming pared 11 bases from V and 3 bases from J, leaving 2 bases between. CDR3 coding DNA: TGTGCCTGTGGGGCCAACGTCCTGACTTTC. This codes for CACGANVLTF.

The rearrangement links TRBV7-8 to TRBJ2-7; D uncertain. Germline-derived CDR1 and CDR2 are SGHVS and FQNEAQ. The length of the CDR3 is 12 residues. V was shortened by 5 bases and J by 3 bases, with 8 bases between the two germline ends. The DNA of the CDR3 is TGTGCCAGCAGCCTACTCAACTACGAGCAGTACTTC. Amino acid sequence: CASSLLNYEQYF.